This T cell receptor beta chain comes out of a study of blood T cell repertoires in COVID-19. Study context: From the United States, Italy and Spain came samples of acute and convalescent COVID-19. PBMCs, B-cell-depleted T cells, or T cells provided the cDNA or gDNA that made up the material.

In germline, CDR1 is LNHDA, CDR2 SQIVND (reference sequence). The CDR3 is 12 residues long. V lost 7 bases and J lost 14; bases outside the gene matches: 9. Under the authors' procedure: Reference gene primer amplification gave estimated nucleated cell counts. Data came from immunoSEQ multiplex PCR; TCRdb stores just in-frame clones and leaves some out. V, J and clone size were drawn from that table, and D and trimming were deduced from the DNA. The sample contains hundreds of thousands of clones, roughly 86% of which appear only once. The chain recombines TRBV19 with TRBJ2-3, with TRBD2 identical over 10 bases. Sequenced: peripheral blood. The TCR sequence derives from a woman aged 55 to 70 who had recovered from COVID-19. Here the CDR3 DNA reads TGTGCCAGTACCCCCCAGCGGGGGGGCCTGTATTTT. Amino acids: CASTPQRGGLYF. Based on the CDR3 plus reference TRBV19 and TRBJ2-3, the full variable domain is DGGITQSPKYLFRKEGQNVTLSCEQNLNHDAMYWYRQDPGQGLRLIYYSQIVNDFQKGDIAEGYSVSREKKESFPLTVTSAQKNPTAFYLCASTPQRGGLYFGPGTRLTVL.